The clone carrying this T cell receptor (beta chain) was seen only a few times. Its antigen is unidentified. This sample stems from a study of early T cells in non-severe SARS-CoV-2 infection. Study in general: Chains were not paired, and sequencing was done on bulk RNA from unsorted whole blood.

The study's findings and limits: VDJdb matching favored anti-spike CD8 responses, missing private and CD4 specificities.

Attached unique molecular identifiers marked individual cDNA molecules. MiXCR was run by TCRdb on the 5' RACE reads, yielding one entry per CDR3 protein. The sample holds around 82,000 distinct CDR3 sequences, about 11% seen once. Germline V lookup: CDR1 LGHDT, CDR2 YNNKEL (reference sequence). The length of the CDR3 is 13 residues. Trimming cost V 8 bases and J 6 bases, with 17 bases left between them. The V gene is TRBV3-1, the J gene TRBJ2-7; maybe TRBD1 (6 bases). The sequence was obtained from an adult who was a healthcare worker with PCR-confirmed SARS-CoV-2 infection or an uninfected control (not recorded which). Sequences were obtained from whole blood. The CDR3 here is CASRGPQGREQYF. As DNA, the CDR3 is TGTGCCAGCCGTGGGCCCCAGGGGCGCGAGCAGTACTTC.